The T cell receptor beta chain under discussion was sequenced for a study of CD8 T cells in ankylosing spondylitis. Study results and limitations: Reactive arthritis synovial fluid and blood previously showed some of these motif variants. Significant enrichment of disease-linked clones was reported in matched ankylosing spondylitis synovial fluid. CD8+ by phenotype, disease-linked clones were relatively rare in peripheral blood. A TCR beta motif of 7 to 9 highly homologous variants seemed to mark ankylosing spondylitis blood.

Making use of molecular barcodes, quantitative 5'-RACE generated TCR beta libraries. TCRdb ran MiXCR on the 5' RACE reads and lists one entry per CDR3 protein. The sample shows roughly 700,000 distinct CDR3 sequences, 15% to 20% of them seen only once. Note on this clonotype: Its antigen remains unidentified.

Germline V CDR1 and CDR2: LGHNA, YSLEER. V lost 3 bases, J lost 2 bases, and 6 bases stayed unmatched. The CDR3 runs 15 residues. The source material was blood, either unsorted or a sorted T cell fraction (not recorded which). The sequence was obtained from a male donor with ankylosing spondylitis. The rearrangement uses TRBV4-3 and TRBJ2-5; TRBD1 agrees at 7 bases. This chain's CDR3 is CASSQNRDSQETQYF. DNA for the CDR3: TGCGCCAGCAGCCAGAACCGGGACAGTCAAGAGACCCAGTACTTC.